These 24 T cell receptor beta chains came from one sample sequenced in a study of PD-L1 blockade in urothelial cancer. The time point denotes: peripheral blood 6 weeks after treatment start. Sequencing was performed with immunoSEQ multiplex PCR; in TCRdb, only in-frame clones are kept and a portion is missing. The data contain 35,000 to 45,000 clones, around 90% of them seen just once; the ten biggest clones take up 6% to 8%. Sequencing was performed on PBMCs, taken around atezolizumab (anti-PD-L1) treatment. The receptors shown here come from a man aged 65 to 85 with urothelial cancer.

The V gene is TRBV4-1, the J gene TRBJ2-5; TRBD1 is a possible D gene (5 bases). The CDR3 runs 17 residues. Germline CDR1 and CDR2: MGHRA and YSYEKL. V lost 0 bases and J lost 4, with 18 bases in between. CDR3 loop: CASSQDRKGAQSETQYF. The CDR3 bases are TGCGCCAGCAGCCAAGATCGGAAAGGGGCCCAGTCAGAGACCCAGTACTTC.

The rearrangement joins TRBV4-2 to TRBJ2-2, with 9 bases lining up with TRBD2. The CDR3 is made up of 17 amino acids. Losses at the gene ends were 0 bases for V and 3 bases for J; bases not matched to a gene: 5. Germline V gives CDR1 LGHNA, CDR2 YNFKEQ. CDR3 nucleotides: TGTGCCAGCAGCCAAGATAGGCTAGCGGGGTACACCGGGGAGCTGTTTTTT. This translates into CASSQDRLAGYTGELFF.

The V gene is TRBV5-6, the J gene TRBJ1-5; D is possibly TRBD1 (6 bases). In germline, CDR1 is SGHDT, CDR2 YYEEEE. V was clipped by 4 bases and J by 0 bases, with 11 bases between them. This CDR3 contains 15 residues. The CDR3 DNA reads TGTGCCAGCAGCGCGCAGACAGGTAGCAATCAGCCCCAGCATTTT. The encoded protein is CASSAQTGSNQPQHF.

The chain has TRBV13 and TRBJ1-3, with 9 bases lining up with TRBD1. Per germline, CDR1 PRHDT and CDR2 FYEKMQ (reference sequence). This CDR3 contains 14 residues. Trimming cost V 2 bases and J 9 bases; bases outside gene matches: 5. The CDR3 bases are TGTGCCAGCAGCTTAAACAGGGGGCTAGGCACCATATATTTT. This translates into CASSLNRGLGTIYF.

The chain uses TRBV19 and TRBJ2-7, with 8 nucleotides matching TRBD2. V dropped 3 bases and J dropped 1; count of bases not matched to a gene: 8. The CDR3 has 16 amino acids. Germline V gene data show CDR1 as LNHDA and CDR2 as SQIVND (reference sequence). The CDR3 spells CASSIGSSGPSYEQYF. The CDR3 bases are TGTGCCAGTAGTATCGGGTCTAGCGGGCCTTCCTACGAGCAGTACTTC. Based on the CDR3 plus reference TRBV19 and TRBJ2-7, the full variable domain is DGGITQSPKYLFRKEGQNVTLSCEQNLNHDAMYWYRQDPGQGLRLIYYSQIVNDFQKGDIAEGYSVSREKKESFPLTVTSAQKNPTAFYLCASSIGSSGPSYEQYFGPGTRLTVT.

This chain joins TRBV28 and TRBJ2-7, with D tentatively TRBD2 (5 bases). V was trimmed by 5 bases and J by 4 bases, leaving 9 bases between them. The CDR3 runs to 12 residues. Germline lookup yields CDR1 MDHEN and CDR2 SYDVKM. The CDR3 region has the DNA TGTGCCAGCAGTGTAGGGAGATACGAGCAGTACTTC. Protein sequence: CASSVGRYEQYF. The full variable domain, its missing parts supplied by reference TRBV28 and TRBJ2-7, is DVKVTQSSRYLVKRTGEKVFLECVQDMDHENMFWYRQDPGLGLRLIYFSYDVKMKEKGDIPEGYSVSREKKERFSLILESASTNQTSMYLCASSVGRYEQYFGPGTRLTVT.

The V and J genes are TRBV28 and TRBJ1-5; the D gene is possibly TRBD1 (6 bases). V was cut by 5 bases and J by 2 bases, with 13 bases left in between. This CDR3 spans 15 amino acids. The germline CDR1 and CDR2 sequences are MDHEN and SYDVKM. CDR3 protein: CASSQTGLGNQPQHF. CDR3 sequence (DNA): TGTGCCAGCAGTCAAACAGGGCTCGGCAATCAGCCCCAGCATTTT.

The chain has TRBV10-2 and TRBJ2-7, with a weak D call TRBD1 (5 bases). The germline V gene has CDR1 WSHSY and CDR2 SAAADI. The length of the CDR3 is 14 residues. The germline V and J ends were trimmed by 5 bases and 6 bases, with 17 bases remaining between them. As DNA, the CDR3 is TGCGCCAGCAGTCACACAGGTGGAATAGTCGAGCAGTACTTC. It encodes CASSHTGGIVEQYF.

The chain combines TRBV18 with TRBJ2-7; TRBD1 matches at 8 bases. The CDR3 totals 15 residues. CDR1 is KGHSH and CDR2 is LQKENI in the germline V gene. The V and J ends lost 6 bases and 2 bases, in that order; junction bases with no gene match: 9. The CDR3 reads CASSRQGRDTYEQYF. CDR3 in DNA: TGTGCCAGCTCCCGACAGGGGAGAGATACCTACGAGCAGTACTTC.

This chain connects TRBV7-6 to TRBJ2-7, with D uncertain. Per germline, CDR1 SGHVS and CDR2 FNYEAQ. The CDR3 spans 14 residues. The V and J ends lost 5 bases and 3 bases respectively, with 14 bases between them. The CDR3 DNA is TGTGCCAGCAGCCCTACCGCCACCGGCTACGAGCAGTACTTC. This encodes CASSPTATGYEQYF.

This clone was seen once. J is TRBJ2-3 and V is TRBV5-1, with D possibly being TRBD1 (6 bases). Trimming removed 0 bases at V and 2 bases at J, with 16 bases between. The CDR3 totals 17 residues. Germline CDR1 is SGHRS and CDR2 is YFSETQ. The CDR3 protein is CASSLVATGPPTDTQYF. DNA of the CDR3: TGCGCCAGCAGCTTGGTGGCAACAGGGCCCCCCACAGATACGCAGTATTTT.

Concerning this clone itself: The same CDR3 is also encoded by other DNA sequences in this sample. The genes are TRBV7-2 and TRBJ1-5, with D tentatively TRBD1 (5 bases). The CDR3 loop spans 14 amino acids. Germline lookup yields CDR1 SGHTA and CDR2 FQGNSA. Trimming cost V 1 base and J 4 bases, with 8 bases left between them. The CDR3 DNA follows: TGTGCCAGCAGCTTAGATCGGGGGAATCAGCCCCAGCATTTT. Encoded protein: CASSLDRGNQPQHF.

The rearrangement joins TRBV27 to TRBJ2-2; TRBD1 matches at 7 bases. Germline loops: CDR1 MNHEY, CDR2 SMNVEV (reference sequence). CDR3 length equals 19 residues. V was clipped by 1 base and J by 2 bases; unmatched bases: 13. CDR3 amino acids: CASSLFFASGTVNTGELFF. CDR3 in DNA: TGTGCCAGCAGTTTATTCTTTGCATCCGGGACAGTAAACACCGGGGAGCTGTTTTTT.

The V call is TRBV7-9, the J call TRBJ1-1, with D possibly being TRBD1 (5 bases). The CDR3 totals 15 residues. V was cut by 5 bases and J by 1 base, with 14 bases left in between. The germline V gene has CDR1 SEHNR and CDR2 FQNEAQ (reference sequence). The CDR3 bases are TGTGCCAGCAGCCCCTGGACAAGGAGGAACACTGAAGCTTTCTTT. Translated: CASSPWTRRNTEAFF.

The chain employs TRBV27 and TRBJ2-7; 7 positions match TRBD2. There are 13 residues in the CDR3. Per germline, CDR1 MNHEY and CDR2 SMNVEV (reference sequence). Losses at the gene ends were 4 bases for V and 2 bases for J; bases not matched to a gene: 2. The CDR3 coding sequence is TGTGCCAGCAGTTCAGGGAGGGCCTACGAGCAGTACTTC. Protein: CASSSGRAYEQYF.

The chain combines TRBV6-1 with TRBJ1-1, with D possibly matching TRBD1 (6 bases). V lost 1 base and J lost 4, with 10 bases in between. The CDR3 is 14 residues long. Germline V CDR1 and CDR2: MNHNS, SASEGT. The CDR3 loop reads CASSEEGGATEAFF. The CDR3 DNA reads TGTGCCAGCAGTGAAGAAGGGGGTGCCACTGAAGCTTTCTTT.

This chain joins TRBV5-1 and TRBJ2-1; TRBD1 agrees at 10 bases. Germline CDR1 is SGHRS and CDR2 is YFSETQ. Trimming cost V 4 bases and J 8 bases; bases outside gene matches: 6. This CDR3 comprises 14 residues. CDR3 coding DNA: TGCGCCAGCAGCCTGATGACAGGGGGCTATGAGCAGTTCTTC. Amino acid sequence: CASSLMTGGYEQFF.

The chain has TRBV12-5 and TRBJ1-5; D not certain. Germline V gene lookup returns CDR1 LGHNT and CDR2 FRNRAP. Trimming took off 6 bases at V and 7 bases at J, with 13 bases between the two ends. The CDR3 is 13 residues long. The DNA of the CDR3 is TGTGCTAGTGGCCAAGGCAGCGGCCAGCCCCAGCATTTT. It specifies CASGQGSGQPQHF. Variable domain in full (rest from reference TRBV12-5 and TRBJ1-5): DARVTQTPRHKVTEMGQEVTMRCQPILGHNTVFWYRQTMMQGLELLAYFRNRAPLDDSGMPKDRFSAEMPDATLATLKIQPSEPRDSAVYFCASGQGSGQPQHFGDGTRLSIL.

On this clone itself: The junction and the germline gene differ at one end; a read error may be behind it. V is TRBV4-2 and J is TRBJ2-3; D is possibly TRBD1 (8 bases). CDR3 length equals 15 residues. Looked up from germline, CDR1 is LGHNA and CDR2 is YNFKEQ. The CDR3 sequence: CASSKETGEGVTQYF. The CDR3 region has the DNA TGTGCCAGCAGCAAAGAGACAGGGGAGGGAGTTACGCAGTATTTT.

In its sample, this clone was seen a few times. This sequence joins TRBV10-3 and TRBJ2-2; possibly TRBD1 for D (5 bases). The germline gives CDR1 ENHRY, CDR2 SYGVKD. This CDR3 has 17 amino acids. V was trimmed by 2 bases and J by 5 bases, leaving 18 bases between them. The CDR3 nucleotides read TGTGCCATCAGTGAGCAAGGCCTGGGGAAGGGGACCGGGGAGCTGTTTTTT. As protein: CAISEQGLGKGTGELFF.

J is TRBJ2-1 and V is TRBV10-1, with TRBD2 as a possible D gene (5 bases). V shed 5 bases and J shed 7 bases, with 9 bases lying between them. The germline V gene has CDR1 WNHNN and CDR2 SYGVQD (reference sequence). This CDR3 comprises 12 residues. CDR3 sequence: CASSSDWNEQFF. The CDR3 nucleotides are TGCGCCAGCAGTTCGGACTGGAATGAGCAGTTCTTC.

The rearrangement joins TRBV11-2 to TRBJ2-2; possible D gene TRBD1, 6 bases. CDR1 SGHAT and CDR2 FQNNGV come from the germline V gene. Trimming stripped 6 bases from V and 4 bases from J, with 15 bases between. The CDR3 runs 15 residues. As DNA, the CDR3 is TGTGCCAGCAGAATGGGCAGGGGTTCCACCGGGGAGCTGTTTTTT. Amino acids: CASRMGRGSTGELFF.

The rearrangement uses TRBV27 and TRBJ2-1; D possibly corresponds to TRBD1 (8 bases). The CDR3 loop spans 16 amino acids. The germline CDR1 and CDR2 sequences are MNHEY and SMNVEV (reference sequence). Trimming stripped 6 bases from V and 6 bases from J, with 21 bases between. The CDR3 DNA reads as TGTGCCAGCAGCAAACAGGGGGGGTCGGGTGGCAATGAGCAGTTCTTC. This translates into CASSKQGGSGGNEQFF.

The V and J genes are TRBV30 and TRBJ1-1, with TRBD1 as a possible D gene (6 bases). The ends were cut back, 2 bases at V and 1 base at J, with 8 bases in the middle. Germline V gene lookup returns CDR1 GTSNPN and CDR2 SVGIG (reference sequence). The CDR3 is 13 residues long. CDR3 sequence (DNA): TGTGCCTGGAGTACGGGACAGAACACTGAAGCTTTCTTT. Translating gives CAWSTGQNTEAFF.